These 23 T cell receptor beta chains share one sample of origin, sequenced in a study of T cells in Graves' hyperthyroidism and ophthalmopathy. Researchers amplified the TCR beta CDR3 regions from RNA transcripts. A set of HTBI primers served as the primers for a first-round RT-PCR of the TCR CDR3. TCRdb passed the multiplex PCR reads through MiXCR, listing each CDR3 protein once. This table holds approximately 600,000 distinct CDR3 sequences, less than 25% found once. Sequencing was done on a sample of blood. The receptors originated from a man aged 25-40 years with Graves' ophthalmopathy.

This clonotype was observed at least ten times. The rearrangement links TRBV11-2 to TRBJ1-1; TRBD1 is a possible D gene (5 bases). V lost 5 bases and J lost 5, with 18 bases in between. Germline-derived CDR1 and CDR2 are SGHAT and FQNNGV. The CDR3 consists of 15 residues. CDR3 region: CASSGTGRKGTEAFF. The CDR3 nucleotides are TGTGCCAGCAGCGGGACCGGACGGAAGGGGACTGAAGCTTTCTTT.

On this clonotype: A much more abundant neighbour one base away suggests this may be a read error. J is TRBJ2-7 and V is TRBV7-9; 13 bases agree with TRBD2. This CDR3 contains 15 residues. Germline assignment: CDR1 SEHNR and CDR2 FQNEAQ (reference sequence). The V and J ends lost 4 bases and 6 bases, in that order; junction bases with no gene match: 6. The CDR3 loop is CASSSLAGGDCEQYF. CDR3 in DNA: TGTGCCAGCAGCTCACTAGCGGGAGGGGATTGCGAGCAGTACTTC.

The chain joins TRBV4-2 to TRBJ2-1; 8 nucleotides agree with TRBD2. Germline lookup yields CDR1 LGHNA and CDR2 YNFKEQ. The CDR3 runs 16 residues. J lost 4 bases, V lost 0 bases, and 5 bases had no gene match. The CDR3 sequence is CASSQESGSEYNEQFF. CDR3 bases: TGTGCCAGCAGCCAAGAGAGCGGGAGCGAGTACAATGAGCAGTTCTTC.

This clonotype was recorded many times. V is TRBV12-3 or TRBV12-4 and J is TRBJ1-5, with D perhaps TRBD1 (6 bases). With 4 bases removed from V and 4 bases from J, the gap between germline ends came to 23 bases. The CDR3 is 18 residues long. The CDR3 spells CASSSGTPTTTLNQPQHF. CDR3 sequence (DNA): TGTGCCAGCAGTTCCGGGACACCCACTACCACGTTGAATCAGCCCCAGCATTTT.

This clonotype has ten or more counts. At one of its ends the junction is not consistent with the germline gene, which may arise from a read error. The chain carries TRBV5-1 and TRBJ2-3; 9 bases fit TRBD1. This CDR3 is built from 15 residues. CDR1 is SGHRS, CDR2 YFSETQ, per germline. CDR3 DNA sequence: TGTGCCAGCAGCCCTCGGACAGGGGGCACAGATACGCAGTATTTT. This sequence encodes CASSPRTGGTDTQYF.

V usage is TRBV20-1 and J usage is TRBJ2-5, with D possibly being TRBD1 or TRBD2 (5 bases each). V was pared by 4 bases and J by 3 bases, with 9 bases between. CDR3 length: 12 amino acids. Germline values: CDR1 DFQATT, CDR2 SNEGSKA (reference sequence). The CDR3 bases are TGCAGTGCTACCGGGGCTGAAGAGACCCAGTACTTC. Translated, it gives CSATGAEETQYF.

The rearrangement uses TRBV6-2 or TRBV6-3 and TRBJ2-7, with D possibly being TRBD1 or TRBD2 (5 bases each). V shed 2 bases and J shed 6 bases, with 11 bases lying between them. Germline assignment: CDR1 MNHEY and CDR2 SVGEGT. The CDR3 has 13 residues. DNA for the CDR3: TGTGCCAGCAGTTACGTGGGGGTTCTCGAGCAGTACTTC. Its translation is CASSYVGVLEQYF.

This clonotype was counted between two and nine times. This rearrangement joins TRBV7-3 to TRBJ1-6; possible D gene TRBD1, 5 bases. Trimming stripped 5 bases from V and 7 bases from J, with 12 bases between. This CDR3 comprises 14 residues. Germline CDR1 and CDR2: SGHTA and FQGTGA. This chain's CDR3 is CASSEGRKNSPLHF. CDR3 DNA sequence: TGTGCCAGCAGCGAGGGACGGAAGAATTCACCCCTCCACTTT.

At least ten counts were recorded for this clonotype. The V call is TRBV15, the J call TRBJ2-7; TRBD1 agrees at 8 bases. Germline assignment: CDR1 LNHNV and CDR2 YYDKDF (reference sequence). The J segment lost 5 bases and the V segment lost 7 bases, leaving 7 bases of the junction unmatched. This CDR3 is built from 13 residues. Written as DNA, the CDR3 is TGTGCCACCACTCAGGGGGCGCTCGACGAGCAGTACTTC. It translates to CATTQGALDEQYF.

This clonotype was seen ten or more times. This chain connects TRBV7-9 to TRBJ2-7; D call uncertain. V was pared by 5 bases and J by 3 bases, with 8 bases between. Germline V gene lookup returns CDR1 SEHNR and CDR2 FQNEAQ (reference sequence). CDR3 length: 12 amino acids. CDR3 protein: CASSGPGYEQYF. The CDR3 DNA is TGTGCCAGCAGCGGTCCGGGCTACGAGCAGTACTTC.

The chain recombines TRBV13 with TRBJ2-1; D perhaps matches TRBD2 (6 bases). With 5 bases removed from V and 6 bases from J, the gap between germline ends came to 14 bases. Germline CDR1 is PRHDT and CDR2 is FYEKMQ (reference sequence). This CDR3 has 14 amino acids. CDR3 sequence reads: CASSPRGLTNEQFF. As DNA, the CDR3 is TGTGCCAGCAGCCCACGGGGGTTAACCAATGAGCAGTTCTTC.

This clonotype was seen only a few times. CDR3 protein: CASSKASGRLETQYF. CDR3 DNA: TGTGCCAGCAGCAAAGCTAGCGGGAGATTAGAGACCCAGTACTTC. The chain links TRBV5-6 to TRBJ2-5; 10 bases match TRBD2. Germline CDR1 and CDR2: SGHDT and YYEEEE. J gave up 4 bases and V 4 bases, and 7 bases lay outside the gene matches. The CDR3 loop spans 15 amino acids.

This clonotype was detected ten times or more. This chain uses TRBV6-1 with TRBJ2-3; no firm D call. Between the trimmed V and J ends, which lost 4 bases and 6 bases, there was a span of 8 bases. The CDR3 sequence is 12 residues long. The V gene's germline CDR1 is MNHNS and CDR2 SASEGT. The CDR3 loop is CASSVGRDTQYF. The CDR3 DNA follows: TGTGCCAGCAGTGTGGGTAGGGATACGCAGTATTTT.

This clonotype was seen a few times. The V call is TRBV5-1, the J call TRBJ1-1, with D unclear. This CDR3 contains 13 residues. Germline V CDR1 and CDR2: SGHRS, YFSETQ. Trimming stripped 4 bases from V and 3 bases from J, with 10 bases between. The CDR3 loop reads CASSLWTDTEAFF. The CDR3 nucleotides are TGCGCCAGCAGCCTATGGACGGACACTGAAGCTTTCTTT.

This sequence joins TRBV4-1 and TRBJ2-3, with 9 bases lining up with TRBD2. CDR1 is MGHRA and CDR2 is YSYEKL in the germline V gene. The CDR3 is 18 amino acids. V was pared by 3 bases and J by 4 bases, with 14 bases of the junction left unmatched. CDR3 DNA: TGCGCCAGCAGCCACTCGAGGGGGACTAGCCCGGGGGCAGATACGCAGTATTTT. Its protein is CASSHSRGTSPGADTQYF.

The chain employs TRBV30 and TRBJ2-1; perhaps TRBD1 as D (6 bases). The CDR3 has 15 residues. Germline CDR1 reads GTSNPN; CDR2 reads SVGIG (reference sequence). Trimming removed 2 bases at V and 6 bases at J, with 17 bases between. CDR3 coding DNA: TGTGCCTGGAGTTACCCGGACAGATCCCTCAATGAGCAGTTCTTC. Amino acid sequence: CAWSYPDRSLNEQFF.

Regarding this clonotype: A much larger clone is a single base away; this may be a read error. V usage is TRBV12-3 or TRBV12-4 and J usage is TRBJ2-1; D may be TRBD2 (6 bases). The CDR3 is made up of 16 amino acids. Trimming removed 6 bases at V and 2 bases at J, with 17 bases between. The CDR3 region has the DNA TGTGCCAGCAGCCCCCTGGGGTGCGGGACCTACAATGAGCAGTTCTTC. Encoded protein: CASSPLGCGTYNEQFF.

This clonotype was counted a few times. The DNA of the CDR3 is TGCAGTGCTTCACGAACGAAGACTAGATTTGAAGGTGAGCAGTTCTTC. This encodes CSASRTKTRFEGEQFF. V and J are TRBV20-1 and TRBJ2-1; a weak D match, TRBD2 (6 bases). This CDR3 has 16 residues. Germline V gene lookup returns CDR1 DFQATT and CDR2 SNEGSKA (reference sequence). Trimming stripped 5 bases from V and 9 bases from J, with 26 bases between.

This clonotype was seen ten or more times. The chain employs TRBV7-8 and TRBJ1-1; D gene ambiguous. CDR1 and CDR2 (germline): SGHVS, FQNEAQ. Trimming removed 3 bases from V and 8 bases from J, with 13 bases in between. The CDR3 covers 13 residues. The CDR3 nucleotides read TGTGCCAGCAGCTTTGGTACCTCGGCAGAAGCTTTCTTT. Translation: CASSFGTSAEAFF. The complete variable domain, with remaining parts taken from reference TRBV7-8 and TRBJ1-1, reads GAGVSQSPRYKVAKRGQDVALRCDPISGHVSLFWYQQALGQGPEFLTYFQNEAQLDKSGLPSDRFFAERPEGSVSTLKIQRTQQEDSAVYLCASSFGTSAEAFFGQGTRLTVV.

The J gene is TRBJ2-5, the V gene TRBV19; TRBD2 aligns across 13 bases. This CDR3 contains 15 residues. Per germline, CDR1 LNHDA and CDR2 SQIVND (reference sequence). With 4 bases clipped from V and 12 bases from J, the junction kept 11 bases outside the gene matches. The CDR3 DNA reads as TGTGCCAGTAGTAAATCGACTAGCGGGAGGCTCGGGAAGTACTTC. This encodes CASSKSTSGRLGKYF.

The rearrangement joins TRBV28 to TRBJ2-1; 7 bases align to TRBD2. This CDR3 contains 16 residues. After removal of 4 bases from V and 5 bases from J, the junction contained 11 bases not matched to a gene. Per the germline V gene, CDR1 is MDHEN and CDR2 is SYDVKM. CDR3 in amino acids: CASSWATSAANNEQFF. CDR3 bases: TGTGCCAGCAGTTGGGCAACTAGCGCGGCGAACAATGAGCAGTTCTTC.

The rearrangement joins TRBV2 to TRBJ2-7; 11 nucleotides match TRBD2. The CDR3 is 15 amino acids. The ends lost 7 bases at V and 4 bases at J; junction bases unmatched: 9. Per the germline V gene, CDR1 is SNHLY and CDR2 is FYNNEI. The CDR3 loop reads CASTPTSGILYEQYF. The CDR3 bases are TGTGCCAGCACCCCGACTAGCGGGATTCTGTACGAGCAGTACTTC.

The CDR3 coding sequence is TGTGCCAGCAGCCGGGGACTAGCGGGAGAGAGTGAGCAGTTCTTC. Translated: CASSRGLAGESEQFF. The chain couples TRBV13 to TRBJ2-1; 14 nucleotides align to TRBD2. Germline V lookup: CDR1 PRHDT, CDR2 FYEKMQ (reference sequence). J was trimmed by 9 bases and V by 5 bases; bases with no gene match: 6. There are 15 residues in the CDR3.